This section outlines one T cell receptor beta chain sequence together with its context. The data were produced by immunoSEQ multiplex PCR, yet TCRdb's version contains in-frame clones alone and is incomplete. The table includes tens of thousands of clones, about 74% detected once. This sample was included in a study of blood T cell repertoires in COVID-19. Study as a whole: COVID-19 samples collected from the United States, Italy and Spain covered acute and convalescent phases. T cells, B-cell-depleted T cells, or PBMCs supplied cDNA or gDNA.

Seattle's enrolled individuals joined amid active infection and were then monitored longitudinally. V gave up 3 bases and J gave up 6 bases, with 12 bases separating them. In germline, CDR1 is SGDLS, CDR2 YYNGEE. This CDR3 has 14 residues. The V call is TRBV9, the J call TRBJ1-4; D is possibly TRBD1 (5 bases). Sequenced sample: peripheral blood. This clonotype was sampled from a man aged 65 to 85 with COVID-19, enrolled during active disease. The CDR3 DNA is TGTGCCAGCAGCGGGGGGGGTCCCCATGAAAAACTGTTTTTT. Translated: CASSGGGPHEKLFF.